The 2 T cell receptor beta chains below come from one sample, sequenced in a study of response to subunit inactivated influenza vaccine. TCRdb processed the RT-PCR reads anew with MiXCR; each CDR3 protein has one entry. The sample comprises about half a million distinct CDR3 sequences, 11% of which are singletons, and approximately 12% rests with the top ten. Sequencing used PBMCs from blood, obtained roughly 47 days after vaccination. Receptor source: a man in his fifties or sixties who received an inactivated influenza vaccine.

CDR3 region: CASSLTGGDLYGYTF. The CDR3 DNA is TGCGCCAGCAGCTTGACAGGAGGGGACCTCTATGGCTACACCTTC. The V call is TRBV5-1, the J call TRBJ1-2; weak D call: TRBD1 (5 bases). V was shortened by 1 base and J by 4 bases, with 14 bases between the two germline ends. In germline, CDR1 is SGHRS, CDR2 YFSETQ. CDR3 length equals 15 residues.

The CDR3 spells CASRNPGAPKGQYF. The CDR3 DNA is TGTGCCAGCAGGAATCCGGGAGCACCTAAGGGGCAGTACTTC. The V and J genes are TRBV6-2 or TRBV6-3 and TRBJ2-7; D perhaps matches TRBD2 (6 bases). Between the trimmed V and J ends, which lost 6 bases and 9 bases, there was a span of 21 bases. CDR3 length: 14 amino acids. Germline V CDR1 and CDR2: MNHEY, SVGEGT.